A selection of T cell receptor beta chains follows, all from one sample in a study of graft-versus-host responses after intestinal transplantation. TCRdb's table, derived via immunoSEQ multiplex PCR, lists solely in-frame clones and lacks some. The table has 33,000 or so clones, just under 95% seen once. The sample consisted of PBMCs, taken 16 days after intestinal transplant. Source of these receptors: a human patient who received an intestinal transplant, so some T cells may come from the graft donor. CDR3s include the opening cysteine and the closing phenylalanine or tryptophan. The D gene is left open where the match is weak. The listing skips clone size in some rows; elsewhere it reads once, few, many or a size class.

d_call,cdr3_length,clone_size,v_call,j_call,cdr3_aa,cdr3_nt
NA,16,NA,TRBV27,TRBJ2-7,CASSFGGGYRPYEQYF,TGTGCCAGCAGTTTTGGAGGGGGCTACCGGCCCTACGAGCAGTACTTC
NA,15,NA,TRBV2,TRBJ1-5,CASRSGDGQIQPQHF,TGTGCCAGCAGGAGCGGGGACGGCCAAATTCAGCCCCAGCATTTT
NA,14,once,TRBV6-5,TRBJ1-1,CASSYPGLYTEAFF,TGTGCCAGCAGTTACCCCGGACTTTACACTGAAGCTTTCTTT
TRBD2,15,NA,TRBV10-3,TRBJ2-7,CAISKTGTSSYEQYF,TGTGCCATCAGTAAAACCGGGACTAGTTCCTACGAGCAGTACTTC
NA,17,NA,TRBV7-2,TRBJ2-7,CASSLEATSKGSYEQYF,TGTGCCAGCAGCTTAGAAGCTACTAGTAAGGGATCCTACGAGCAGTACTTC
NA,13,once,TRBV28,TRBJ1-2,CAGSLQGNYGYTF,TGTGCCGGCAGTTTACAGGGTAACTATGGCTACACCTTC
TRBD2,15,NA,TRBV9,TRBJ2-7,CASSVSASGSYEQYF,TGTGCCAGCAGCGTAAGCGCTAGCGGGTCGTACGAGCAGTACTTC
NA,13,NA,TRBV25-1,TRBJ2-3,CASSESGTDTQYF,TGTGCCAGCAGTGAATCGGGAACAGATACGCAGTATTTT
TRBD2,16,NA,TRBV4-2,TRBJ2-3,CASSQVISGSRDTQYF,TGTGCCAGCAGCCAAGTAATTAGCGGGAGTCGAGATACGCAGTATTTT
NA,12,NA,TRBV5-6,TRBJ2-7,CASSLGVYEQYF,TGTGCCAGCAGCTTAGGGGTTTACGAGCAGTACTTC
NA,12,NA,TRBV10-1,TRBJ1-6,CASQGPDSPLHF,TGCGCCAGCCAGGGTCCCGATTCACCCCTCCACTTT
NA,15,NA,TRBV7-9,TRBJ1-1,CASSLAQGIFTEAFF,TGTGCCAGCAGCTTAGCCCAGGGAATTTTCACTGAAGCTTTCTTT
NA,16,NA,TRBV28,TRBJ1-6,CASSFMIQGLGSPLHF,TGTGCCAGCAGTTTCATGATTCAGGGGTTGGGTTCACCCCTCCACTTT
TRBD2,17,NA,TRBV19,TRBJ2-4,CASSLRLAGGLGNIQYF,TGCGCCAGTAGTTTGAGACTAGCGGGAGGGCTCGGAAACATTCAGTACTTC
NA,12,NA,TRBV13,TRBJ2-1,CASSLGGREQFF,TGTGCCAGCAGCTTAGGGGGACGAGAGCAGTTCTTC
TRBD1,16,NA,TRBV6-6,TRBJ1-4,CASSYYGTGPSGSVFF,TGTGCCAGCAGTTACTACGGGACAGGGCCATCTGGTAGTGTGTTTTTT
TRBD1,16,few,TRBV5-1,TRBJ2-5,CASSLGQGAGGETQYF,TGCGCCAGCAGCTTGGGACAGGGGGCCGGGGGGGAGACCCAGTACTTC
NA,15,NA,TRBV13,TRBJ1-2,CASRNRASLGYGYTF,TGTGCCAGCAGGAATCGGGCCTCCCTGGGGTATGGCTACACCTTC
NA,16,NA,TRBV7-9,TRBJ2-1,CASSLARGYSYNEQFF,TGTGCCAGCAGCTTAGCGAGGGGATACTCCTACAATGAGCAGTTCTTC
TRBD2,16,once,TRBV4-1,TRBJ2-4,CASSRTSGIVRNIQYF,TGCGCCAGCAGCCGGACTAGCGGGATAGTAAGAAACATTCAGTACTTC
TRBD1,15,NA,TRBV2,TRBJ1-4,CASSMSGQGNEKLFF,TGTGCCAGCAGTATGTCGGGACAGGGAAATGAAAAACTGTTTTTT
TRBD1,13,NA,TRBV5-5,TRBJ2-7,CASSHGTGWEQYF,TGTGCCAGCAGCCACGGGACAGGGTGGGAGCAGTACTTC
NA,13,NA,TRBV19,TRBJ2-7,CASSNRQVDEQYF,TGTGCCAGTAGTAATCGACAGGTGGATGAGCAGTACTTC
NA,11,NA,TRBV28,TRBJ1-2,CASSFTGGYTF,TGTGCCAGCAGTTTTACGGGAGGCTACACCTTC
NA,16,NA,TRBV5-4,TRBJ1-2,CASSTPPPAGDKRYTF,TGTGCCAGCAGCACGCCTCCACCGGCAGGGGACAAACGGTACACCTTC
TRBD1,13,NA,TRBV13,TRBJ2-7,CASSRQGAGEQYF,TGTGCCAGCTCCAGACAGGGGGCAGGCGAGCAGTACTTC
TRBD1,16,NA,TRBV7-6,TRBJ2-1,CASSSTGTGGYNEQFF,TGTGCCAGCAGCTCCACCGGGACAGGGGGCTACAATGAGCAGTTCTTC
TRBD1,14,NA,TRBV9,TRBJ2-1,CASSDDRANNEQFF,TGTGCCAGCAGCGATGACAGGGCTAACAATGAGCAGTTCTTC